This is a list of T cell receptor beta chains from one sample in a study of vaccination and CD4 T cells after COVID-19. Each CDR3 protein is one row after TCRdb ran MiXCR on the PCR reads. The table shows fewer than 15,000 distinct CDR3 sequences, with around 40% occurring only once. Their specific antigens are unknown. The sequenced sample was CD4+ T cells from blood, cultured in vitro. Receptors originate from a human donor who had recovered from COVID-19. Both conserved end residues are part of each CDR3. D genes are given only for firm matches. The size field is filled for only some rows; it gives once, few, many or a size class.

>TRBV4-1|-|TRBJ1-2|-
CASSQAAVGGYTF
TGCGCCAGCAGCCAAGCAGCTGTCGGGGGCTACACCTTC
>TRBV6-1|-|TRBJ2-7|-
CASSESGRLGEQYF
TGTGCCAGCAGTGAGTCGGGTCGACTGGGCGAGCAGTACTTC
>TRBV20-1|TRBD2|TRBJ2-3|-
CSARDTTSGLPDTQYF
TGCAGTGCTAGAGATACAACTAGCGGCCTGCCAGATACGCAGTATTTT
>TRBV12-3/TRBV12-4|-|TRBJ1-6|few
CASSLRGDSPLHF
TGTGCCAGCAGTTTACGGGGGGATTCACCCCTCCACTTT
>TRBV11-2|-|TRBJ1-6|-
CASSLDRAGNSPLHF
TGTGCCAGCAGCTTAGATCGGGCAGGGAATTCACCCCTCCACTTT
>TRBV7-2|-|TRBJ1-6|-
CASSLAFRVYNSPLHF
TGTGCCAGCAGCTTAGCGTTTAGGGTTTATAATTCACCCCTCCACTTT
>TRBV15|-|TRBJ2-6|few
CATSRDSGANVLTF
TGTGCCACCAGCAGAGACTCTGGGGCCAACGTCCTGACTTTC
>TRBV20-1|TRBD1|TRBJ1-4|-
CSARDATGNEKLFF
TGCAGTGCTAGAGACGCGACAGGGAATGAAAAACTGTTTTTT
>TRBV15|-|TRBJ2-7|few
CATSPPGWTYEQYF
TGTGCCACCAGCCCTCCGGGGTGGACGTACGAGCAGTACTTC
>TRBV6-1|TRBD2|TRBJ2-7|-
CASSSLGLAGVYEQYF
TGTGCCAGCAGTAGCCTTGGACTAGCGGGAGTATACGAGCAGTACTTC
>TRBV20-1|TRBD2|TRBJ2-1|-
CSARTTGGYNEQFF
TGCAGTGCTAGAACGACGGGAGGGTACAATGAGCAGTTCTTC
>TRBV11-2|TRBD1|TRBJ1-6|few
CASSLTGGISPLHF
TGTGCCAGCAGCTTAACAGGGGGCATTTCACCCCTCCACTTT
>TRBV6-2/TRBV6-3|TRBD1|TRBJ1-1|few
CASSRQGATEAFF
TGTGCCAGCAGTCGACAGGGGGCAACTGAAGCTTTCTTT
>TRBV20-1|-|TRBJ2-1|-
CSARRDPAYNEQFF
TGCAGTGCTAGACGCGACCCCGCGTACAATGAGCAGTTCTTC
>TRBV20-1|-|TRBJ2-1|-
CSASPSANEQFF
TGCAGTGCTAGCCCTAGCGCCAATGAGCAGTTCTTC
>TRBV30|-|TRBJ2-3|-
CAWSRRADTQYF
TGTGCCTGGAGTCGTCGGGCAGATACGCAGTATTTT
>TRBV7-2|-|TRBJ2-5|-
CASSLGQEETQYF
TGTGCCAGCAGCTTGGGGCAAGAAGAGACCCAGTACTTC
>TRBV15|-|TRBJ2-7|-
CATPPGGVEQYF
TGTGCCACCCCCCCAGGTGGTGTAGAGCAGTACTTC
>TRBV28|TRBD1|TRBJ2-7|-
CASRSRGQGRRQYF
TGTGCCAGCAGATCGAGAGGACAGGGGCGTAGGCAGTACTTC
>TRBV28|-|TRBJ2-1|-
CASSFTGAGINNEQFF
TGTGCCAGCAGTTTCACGGGGGCCGGTATAAACAATGAGCAGTTCTTC
>TRBV15|-|TRBJ1-4|-
CATSRDTPATNEKLFF
TGTGCCACCAGCAGAGATACCCCAGCAACTAATGAAAAACTGTTTTTT
>TRBV11-2|-|TRBJ2-5|few
CASSLPFRRGQTQYF
TGTGCCAGCAGCTTACCCTTCAGAAGGGGCCAGACCCAGTACTTC
>TRBV10-3|-|TRBJ2-1|-
CAIGEWDPAYNEQFF
TGTGCCATCGGGGAATGGGACCCAGCCTACAATGAGCAGTTCTTC
>TRBV25-1|TRBD2|TRBJ2-3|once
CASSDPGLAGVSDTQYF
TGTGCCAGCAGTGATCCCGGACTAGCGGGTGTATCAGATACGCAGTATTTT
>TRBV5-1|-|TRBJ2-2|-
CASSLDTPGELFF
TGCGCCAGCAGCTTGGACACCCCCGGGGAGCTGTTTTTT
>TRBV24-1|-|TRBJ1-5|few
CATSDYYSNQPQHF
TGTGCCACCAGTGACTACTATAGCAATCAGCCCCAGCATTTT
>TRBV19|-|TRBJ2-2|-
CAAGVGEDTGELFF
TGTGCCGCTGGGGTTGGCGAAGACACCGGGGAGCTGTTTTTT
>TRBV28|-|TRBJ2-1|once
CASGLRGYNEQFF
TGTGCCAGCGGACTCAGGGGATACAATGAGCAGTTCTTC
>TRBV28|TRBD2|TRBJ2-7|-
CASSPTSGAYEQYF
TGTGCCAGCTCTCCCACTAGCGGCGCCTACGAGCAGTACTTC
>TRBV7-3|-|TRBJ2-6|-
CASSLLGANVLTF
TGTGCCAGCAGCTTACTTGGGGCCAACGTCCTGACTTTC